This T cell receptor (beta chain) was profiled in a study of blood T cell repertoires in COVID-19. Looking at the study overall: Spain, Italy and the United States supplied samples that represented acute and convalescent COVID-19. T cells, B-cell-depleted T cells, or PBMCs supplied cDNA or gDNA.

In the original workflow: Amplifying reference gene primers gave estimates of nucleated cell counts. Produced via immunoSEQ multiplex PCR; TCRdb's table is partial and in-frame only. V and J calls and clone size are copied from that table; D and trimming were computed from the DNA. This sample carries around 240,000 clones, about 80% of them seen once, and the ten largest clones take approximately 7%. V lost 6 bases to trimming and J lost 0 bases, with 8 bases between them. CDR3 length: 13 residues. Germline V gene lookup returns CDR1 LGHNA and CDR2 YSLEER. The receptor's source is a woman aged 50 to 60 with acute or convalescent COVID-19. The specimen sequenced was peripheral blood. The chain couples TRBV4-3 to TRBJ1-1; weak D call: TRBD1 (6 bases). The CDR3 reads CASRGQMNTEAFF. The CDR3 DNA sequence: TGCGCCAGCAGAGGACAGATGAACACTGAAGCTTTCTTT.